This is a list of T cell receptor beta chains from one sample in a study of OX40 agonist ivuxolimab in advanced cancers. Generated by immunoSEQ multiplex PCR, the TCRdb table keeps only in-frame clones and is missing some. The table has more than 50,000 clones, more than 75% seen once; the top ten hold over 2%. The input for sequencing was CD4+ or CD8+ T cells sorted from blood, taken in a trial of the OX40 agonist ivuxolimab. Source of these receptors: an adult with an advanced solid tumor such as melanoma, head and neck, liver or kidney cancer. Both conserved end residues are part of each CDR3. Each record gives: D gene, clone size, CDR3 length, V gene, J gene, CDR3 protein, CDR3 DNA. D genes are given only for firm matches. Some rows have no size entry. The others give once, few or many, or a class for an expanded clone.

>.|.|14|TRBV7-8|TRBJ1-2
CASSLNWGTYGYTF
TGTGCCAGCAGCTTAAACTGGGGAACCTATGGCTACACCTTC
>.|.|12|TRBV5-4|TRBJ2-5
CASSFGSETQYF
TGTGCCAGCAGCTTCGGTTCAGAGACCCAGTACTTC
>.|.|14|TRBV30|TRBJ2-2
CAWVPGHHTGELFF
TGTGCCTGGGTACCGGGACATCACACCGGGGAGCTGTTTTTT
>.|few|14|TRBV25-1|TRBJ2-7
CASSARTRGYEQYF
TGTGCCAGCAGTGCCCGGACCCGCGGCTACGAGCAGTACTTC
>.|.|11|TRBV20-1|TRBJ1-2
CSARENYGYTF
TGCAGTGCTAGAGAGAACTATGGCTACACCTTC
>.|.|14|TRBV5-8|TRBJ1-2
CASSLEGHNYGYTF
TGTGCCAGCAGCTTGGAGGGACATAACTATGGCTACACCTTC
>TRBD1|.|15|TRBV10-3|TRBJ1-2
CAIRRGNDRGEGYTF
TGTGCCATCAGGAGAGGAAACGACAGGGGTGAGGGCTACACCTTC
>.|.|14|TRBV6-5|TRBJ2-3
CASSATEPTDTQYF
TGTGCCAGCAGCGCAACCGAGCCCACAGATACGCAGTATTTT
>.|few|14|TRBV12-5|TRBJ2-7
CASGPVILPHEQYF
TGTGCTAGTGGTCCAGTCATTCTCCCCCATGAGCAGTACTTC
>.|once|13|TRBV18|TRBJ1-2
CASSSTEKGGYTF
TGTGCCAGCTCATCCACAGAAAAGGGGGGCTACACCTTC
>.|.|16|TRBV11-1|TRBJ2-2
CASSPPERLNTGELFF
TGTGCCAGCAGCCCGCCGGAACGACTTAACACCGGGGAGCTGTTTTTT
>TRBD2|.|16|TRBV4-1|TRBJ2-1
CASSQEQRGVESGQFF
TGCGCCAGCAGCCAAGAACAGCGGGGGGTCGAGTCCGGGCAGTTCTTC
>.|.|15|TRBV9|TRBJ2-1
CASSVVGGPYNEQFF
TGTGCCAGCAGCGTAGTCGGGGGGCCTTACAATGAGCAGTTCTTC
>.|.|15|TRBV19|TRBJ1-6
CASTETQAPISPLHF
TGTGCCAGTACCGAAACACAAGCCCCGATTTCACCCCTCCACTTT
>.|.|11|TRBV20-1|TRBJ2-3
CSAAWQHTQYF
TGCAGTGCTGCGTGGCAACATACGCAGTATTTT
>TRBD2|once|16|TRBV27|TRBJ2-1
CASSPERGGPHNEQFF
TGTGCCAGCAGTCCTGAGCGGGGGGGGCCCCACAATGAGCAGTTCTTC
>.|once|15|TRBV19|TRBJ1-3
CASSIDSSSGNTIYF
TGTGCCAGTAGTATCGACAGCTCCTCTGGAAACACCATATATTTT
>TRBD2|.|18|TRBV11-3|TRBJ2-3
CASSPRTSGGTSTDTQYF
TGTGCCAGCAGTCCGAGGACTAGCGGGGGGACTAGCACAGATACGCAGTATTTT
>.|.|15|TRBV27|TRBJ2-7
CASSLRPQITYEQYF
TGTGCCAGCAGTTTAAGGCCACAAATCACCTACGAGCAGTACTTC
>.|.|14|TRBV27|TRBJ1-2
CASSFQDSVGGYTF
TGTGCCAGCAGTTTCCAAGACAGCGTTGGGGGCTACACCTTC
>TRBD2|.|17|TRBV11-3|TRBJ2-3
CASSTGLAGDATDTQYF
TGTGCCAGCAGCACCGGACTAGCGGGGGACGCCACAGATACGCAGTATTTT
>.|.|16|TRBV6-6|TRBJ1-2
CASSHLGGAALYGYTF
TGTGCCAGCAGTCACCTAGGGGGGGCAGCGTTATATGGCTACACCTTC
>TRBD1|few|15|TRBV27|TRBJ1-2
CASRTTGGRVYGYTF
TGTGCCAGCAGGACAACAGGGGGGCGTGTCTATGGCTACACCTTC
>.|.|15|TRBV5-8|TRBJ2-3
CASSLASRDTDTQYF
TGTGCCAGCAGCTTGGCTTCCCGGGACACAGATACGCAGTATTTT
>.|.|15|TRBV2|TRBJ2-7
CASSEGVGGWREQYF
TGTGCCAGCAGTGAAGGGGTTGGGGGCTGGCGGGAGCAGTACTTC
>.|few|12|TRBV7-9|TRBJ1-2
CASSLSSGVNTF
TGTGCCAGCAGCCTCAGCTCGGGGGTTAACACCTTC
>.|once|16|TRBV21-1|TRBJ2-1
CASSKGIAGYSGEQFF
TGTGCCAGCAGCAAAGGGATAGCGGGGTACTCAGGCGAGCAGTTCTTC
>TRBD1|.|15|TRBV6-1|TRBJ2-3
CASTQRTGVTDTQYF
TGTGCCAGCACCCAGAGGACAGGGGTTACAGATACGCAGTATTTT
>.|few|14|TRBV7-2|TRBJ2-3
CASSWDTDTDTQYF
TGTGCCAGCAGCTGGGACACCGATACAGATACGCAGTATTTT